This T cell receptor beta chain derives from a study of cytomegalovirus exposure and HLA in healthy donors. Study findings and constraints: On later analysis, the bulk of CMV-associated TCR beta chains appeared to be HLA-restricted. Cytomegalovirus status was reportedly diagnosed by the classifier with high sensitivity and specificity. Cytomegalovirus-associated TCR beta chains were listed, numbering some 150. As was reported, the HLA-A and HLA-B alleles of most subjects were accurately predicted from TCR beta sequences.

Points on this clone: Its antigen is unknown.

The PCR employed 60 Vbeta primers together with 13 Jbeta primers. Measured with immunoSEQ multiplex PCR; TCRdb has only the in-frame clones, and not every one. The table has 100,000 or so clones, 78% seen once. The sequence was collected from a man aged 25-45 years in good health and CMV-seronegative. The sequencing input was PBMCs.

The CDR3 DNA follows: TGCGCCAGCAGTACCGGGACAGGGATCCAAGAGACCCAGTACTTC. Protein product: CASSTGTGIQETQYF. The chain couples TRBV10-1 to TRBJ2-5, with TRBD1 matching 9 bases. V was clipped by 5 bases and J by 1 base; unmatched bases: 5. The length of the CDR3 is 15 residues. Germline V lookup: CDR1 WNHNN, CDR2 SYGVQD (reference sequence).